The rows below give T cell receptor beta chains drawn from one sample of a study of CD8 T cells in ankylosing spondylitis. TCRdb independently ran MiXCR on the 5' RACE reads; one entry per CDR3 protein. The sample shows approximately 180,000 distinct CDR3 sequences, 15% to 20% of them seen only once. Sequenced sample: blood, either unsorted or a sorted T cell fraction (not recorded which). The receptors were gathered from a male donor aged 10 to 30 with ankylosing spondylitis or in good health (not recorded which). The CDR3 runs from the conserved cysteine through the conserved F or W. The order of the fields is J gene, V gene, CDR3 protein.

TRBJ2-1,TRBV6-2/TRBV6-3,CASGADEQFF
TRBJ1-5,TRBV3-1,CASSPLYSNQPQHF
TRBJ2-1,TRBV5-1,CASSLSSGRNHEQFF
TRBJ2-1,TRBV4-1,CASSQDGSGAYNEQFF
TRBJ1-2,TRBV24-1,CATSDPNRGDYGYTF
TRBJ2-5,TRBV10-1,CASSNSGGTQYF
TRBJ2-7,TRBV7-9,CASSLAGQDYEQYF
TRBJ2-1,TRBV12-3/TRBV12-4,CASSFPLPGRSYNEQFF
TRBJ2-1,TRBV19,CASSTGLAGSSYNEQFF
TRBJ2-3,TRBV7-8,CASSYRTDTQYF
TRBJ1-2,TRBV15,CATSRAFEGYTF
TRBJ2-1,TRBV29-1,CSPAARYNEQFF
TRBJ1-1,TRBV29-1,CSVFGQGGNTEAFF
TRBJ1-1,TRBV7-2,CASSLGPGRTEAFF
TRBJ2-1,TRBV5-1,CASSLFTESSYNEQFF
TRBJ2-1,TRBV20-1,CSARSMDPRGSYNEQFF
TRBJ2-5,TRBV27,CASSLVGNQETQYF
TRBJ2-1,TRBV6-2/TRBV6-3,CASKMLNNEQFF
TRBJ2-3,TRBV3-1,CASSQLPGQGRPDTQYF
TRBJ2-5,TRBV20-1,CSARDGGPGGPETQYF
TRBJ2-5,TRBV24-1,CATSETGTSGRRTQYF
TRBJ2-2,TRBV15,CATSRVRGRAGELFF
TRBJ2-1,TRBV20-1,CSASLLAAYNEQFF
TRBJ1-5,TRBV20-1,CSAREIESSNQPQHF
TRBJ2-3,TRBV11-2,CASSLTGGGDTQYF
TRBJ2-2,TRBV5-1,CASSLGPLNTGELFF
TRBJ2-1,TRBV7-2,CASSPRSGTSGSEQFF
TRBJ1-2,TRBV24-1,CATSDSNTGIGNYGYTF
TRBJ2-3,TRBV30,CAWSWRGRAKDTQYF
TRBJ1-5,TRBV14,CASTLPGSFF
TRBJ2-1,TRBV20-1,CSARGPGGDEQFF
TRBJ2-2,TRBV4-2,CASSQEYPAGGPWDGELFF
TRBJ2-7,TRBV7-9,CASSLEGRTNPYEQYF
TRBJ2-1,TRBV5-1,CASSLAGTSSNEQFF
TRBJ2-3,TRBV28,CASSLRRSGTDTQYF
TRBJ2-7,TRBV12-3/TRBV12-4,CASSLRGEQYF
TRBJ2-1,TRBV28,CASSLAMGKEQFF
TRBJ2-1,TRBV7-6,CASSFDSGINEQFF
TRBJ2-3,TRBV3-1,CASSQVVLDTQYF
TRBJ1-1,TRBV6-5,CASSYGGEAFF
TRBJ2-1,TRBV24-1,CATSELTGGAFF
TRBJ2-7,TRBV29-1,CSVGTEYEQYF
TRBJ2-3,TRBV24-1,CATSDLAGRTDTQYF
TRBJ2-1,TRBV18,CASFPPLGVHPLYNEQFF
TRBJ2-1,TRBV12-3/TRBV12-4,CASDGLRDEQFF
TRBJ1-1,TRBV30,CAWSVVSPTEAFF
TRBJ1-5,TRBV6-2/TRBV6-3,CASSYSDRVDQPQHF
TRBJ2-4,TRBV20-1,CSAILAGDAKNIQYF